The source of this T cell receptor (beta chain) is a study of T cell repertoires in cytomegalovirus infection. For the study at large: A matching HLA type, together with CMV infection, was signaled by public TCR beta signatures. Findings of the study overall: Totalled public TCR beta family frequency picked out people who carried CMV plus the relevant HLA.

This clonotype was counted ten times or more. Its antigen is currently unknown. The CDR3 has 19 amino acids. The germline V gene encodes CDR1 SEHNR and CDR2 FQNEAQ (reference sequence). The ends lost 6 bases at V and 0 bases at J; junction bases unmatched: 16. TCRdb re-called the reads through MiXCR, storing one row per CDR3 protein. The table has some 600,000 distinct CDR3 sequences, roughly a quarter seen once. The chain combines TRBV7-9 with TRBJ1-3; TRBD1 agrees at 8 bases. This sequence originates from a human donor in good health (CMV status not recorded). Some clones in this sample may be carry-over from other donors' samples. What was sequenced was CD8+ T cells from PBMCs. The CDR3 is CASSLRDRLITSSGNTIYF. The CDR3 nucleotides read TGTGCCAGCAGTCTCCGGGACAGGCTCATCACTAGCTCTGGAAACACCATATATTTT.